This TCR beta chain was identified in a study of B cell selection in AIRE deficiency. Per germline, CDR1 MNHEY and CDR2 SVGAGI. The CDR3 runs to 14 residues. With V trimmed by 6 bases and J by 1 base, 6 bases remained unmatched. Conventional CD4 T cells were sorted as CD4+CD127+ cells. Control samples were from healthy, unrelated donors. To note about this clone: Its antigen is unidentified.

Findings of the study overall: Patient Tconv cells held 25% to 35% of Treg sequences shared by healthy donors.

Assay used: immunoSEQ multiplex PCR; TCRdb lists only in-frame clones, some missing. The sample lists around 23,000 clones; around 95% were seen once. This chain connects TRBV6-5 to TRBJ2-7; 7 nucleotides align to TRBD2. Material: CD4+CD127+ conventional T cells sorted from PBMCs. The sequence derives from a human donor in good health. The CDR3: CASRKKAGSYEQYF. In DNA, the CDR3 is TGTGCCAGCAGGAAAAAAGCGGGGTCCTACGAGCAGTACTTC.